The sequence of this T cell receptor beta chain was determined in a study of tumor and adjacent non-tumor tissue in lung cancer. Study-wide results and caveats: In normal lung, the top 100 clones were significantly more dominant than in tumor.

Trimming took 4 bases from V and 0 from J; bases not matched to a gene: 9. Germline V gene sequence: CDR1 SGHAT, CDR2 FQNNGV. This CDR3 is built from 18 residues. The template was RNA from unsorted bulk tissue. This non-tumor lung sample came from over 3 cm beyond the tumor edge. Notes on this clonotype: Its target is unknown. This CDR3 is missing its conserved last phenylalanine or tryptophan, likely due to a read error.

Three rounds of nested PCR, following a modified ARM-PCR protocol, produced the TCRbeta library. MiXCR, applied by TCRdb to the multiplex PCR reads, yields one record per CDR3 protein. This sample carries some 99,000 distinct CDR3 sequences, roughly three fifths of them seen once, and the ten largest clones take 15% to 20%. Sequencing input: distant non-tumor lung tissue. The receptor's source is a man in his 60s with non-small cell lung cancer. The chain employs TRBV11-2 and TRBJ2-2; 9 nucleotides align to TRBD2. CDR3 DNA: TGTGCCAGCAGCTCGGGACTAGCTGGAGCAACGAACACCGGGGAGCTGTTTATT. This codes for CASSSGLAGATNTGELFI.